Below are 13 T cell receptor beta chains sequenced from a single sample in a study of blood T cell repertoires in COVID-19. Using immunoSEQ multiplex PCR, the repertoire was profiled, and TCRdb retains in-frame clones only, with some absent. The sample carries about 330,000 clones, roughly 83% recorded once. Material for sequencing was peripheral blood. The receptors shown here come from a woman in her forties or fifties with acute or convalescent COVID-19.

The J gene is TRBJ2-3, the V gene TRBV28, with TRBD2 as a possible D gene (6 bases). Looked up from germline, CDR1 is MDHEN and CDR2 is SYDVKM. Trimming took off 8 bases at V and 1 base at J, with 13 bases between the two ends. The CDR3 contains 14 residues. The DNA for the CDR3 is TGTGCCAGCCAATATCGGAGGGGCACAGATACGCAGTATTTT. Translating it yields CASQYRRGTDTQYF.

This sequence joins TRBV18 and TRBJ1-2; D perhaps matches TRBD1 (6 bases). CDR1 is KGHSH and CDR2 is LQKENI in the germline V gene. V was trimmed by 5 bases and J by 4 bases, leaving 11 bases between them. The CDR3 extends over 13 amino acids. CDR3 residues: CASSSDRSYGYTF. The CDR3 coding sequence is TGTGCCAGCTCATCTGACAGGTCCTATGGCTACACCTTC.

V gene TRBV27 combines with J gene TRBJ1-6; 7 nucleotides agree with TRBD1. Germline-derived CDR1 and CDR2 are MNHEY and SMNVEV (reference sequence). The CDR3 spans 16 residues. The V and J ends lost 4 bases and 10 bases, in that order; junction bases with no gene match: 13. CDR3 in DNA: TGTGCCAGCAGTTCTTATAGACAGGGAGGTCGATCACCCCTCCACTTT. It is translated as CASSSYRQGGRSPLHF.

The DNA of the CDR3 is TGTGCCAGCAGCTTGGCTGGCAGGGGGAGCTCCTATAATTCACCCCTCCACTTT. Its translation is CASSLAGRGSSYNSPLHF. The rearrangement uses TRBV5-6 and TRBJ1-6, with 7 bases aligning to TRBD1. The CDR3 length is 18 residues. With V trimmed by 0 bases and J by 0 bases, 6 bases remained unmatched. CDR1 SGHDT and CDR2 YYEEEE come from the germline V gene. Variable domain in full (rest from reference TRBV5-6 and TRBJ1-6): DAGVTQSPTHLIKTRGQQVTLRCSPKSGHDTVSWYQQALGQGPQFIFQYYEEEERQRGNFPDRFSGHQFPNYSSELNVNALLLGDSALYLCASSLAGRGSSYNSPLHFGNGTRLTVT.

This clone was observed once. The chain joins TRBV2 to TRBJ2-7; perhaps TRBD1 as D (6 bases). The V and J ends lost 8 bases and 0 bases respectively, with 11 bases between them. In germline, CDR1 is SNHLY, CDR2 FYNNEI. This CDR3 is 13 amino acids long. The CDR3: CASRQESSYEQYF. The CDR3 region has the DNA TGTGCCAGCCGACAGGAGAGCTCCTACGAGCAGTACTTC.

The gene calls are TRBV4-1 and TRBJ2-7; TRBD1 matches at 8 bases. Looked up from germline, CDR1 is MGHRA and CDR2 is YSYEKL. This CDR3 is 17 amino acids long. V shed 4 bases, J shed 1 base, and the junction held 12 bases outside the gene matches. The CDR3 coding sequence is TGCGCCAGCAGCCCAAGAGGTGGACAGGGAATATCCTACGAGCAGTACTTC. It translates to CASSPRGGQGISYEQYF.

This rearrangement joins TRBV11-3 to TRBJ2-5, with 11 bases matching TRBD2. V shed 4 bases, J shed 5 bases, and the junction held 3 bases outside the gene matches. The CDR3 is 14 residues long. The germline V gene encodes CDR1 SGHNT and CDR2 YENEEA. CDR3 DNA sequence: TGTGCCAGCAGCTCGACTAGCGGGGCGGAGACCCAGTACTTC. This gives the protein CASSSTSGAETQYF.

This clone has only one observation. The V and J genes are TRBV7-9 and TRBJ2-1; the match to TRBD1 covers 7 bases. Germline assignment: CDR1 SEHNR and CDR2 FQNEAQ (reference sequence). The CDR3 consists of 14 residues. V shed 11 bases, J shed 3 bases, and the junction held 10 bases outside the gene matches. CDR3: CALRDRENYNEQFF. The CDR3 DNA is TGTGCCCTAAGGGACAGAGAAAACTACAATGAGCAGTTCTTC.

This sequence joins TRBV6-6 and TRBJ1-1; D ambiguous. The CDR3 contains 16 residues. CDR1 and CDR2 (germline): MNHNY, SVGAGI (reference sequence). V dropped 2 bases and J dropped 3 bases, with 16 bases sitting between them. CDR3 sequence (DNA): TGTGCCAGCAGTTACGCCAATGTGGGAGTCGACACTGAAGCTTTCTTT. Translated: CASSYANVGVDTEAFF.

The rearrangement joins TRBV18 to TRBJ1-1, with 7 bases aligning to TRBD1. The J segment lost 8 bases and the V segment lost 3 bases, leaving 9 bases of the junction unmatched. The germline gives CDR1 KGHSH, CDR2 LQKENI. The CDR3 is 14 residues long. CDR3 in amino acids: CASSPPQGWNEAFF. CDR3 DNA sequence: TGTGCCAGCTCACCGCCACAGGGGTGGAACGAAGCTTTCTTT.

The chain joins TRBV5-4 to TRBJ1-2, with a possible D match to TRBD1 (5 bases). The CDR3 has 14 amino acids. The germline V gene has CDR1 SGHNT and CDR2 YYREEE (reference sequence). V lost 0 bases, J lost 0 bases, and 6 bases lay in between. CDR3 in amino acids: CASSLGGANYGYTF. The CDR3 DNA sequence: TGTGCCAGCAGCTTGGGGGGGGCTAACTATGGCTACACCTTC.

CDR3 sequence: CASSLMQGSSYEQYF. The CDR3 nucleotides are TGCGCCAGCAGCTTGATGCAGGGGAGCTCCTACGAGCAGTACTTC. This chain connects TRBV5-1 to TRBJ2-7; tentatively, D is TRBD1 (6 bases). This CDR3 comprises 15 residues. Deletions cut 1 base from V and 0 bases from J, with 11 bases between. CDR1 is SGHRS and CDR2 is YFSETQ in the germline V gene.

The chain recombines TRBV6-6 with TRBJ1-5; 9 nucleotides agree with TRBD1. This CDR3 comprises 15 residues. CDR1 is MNHNY and CDR2 is SVGAGI in the germline V gene (reference sequence). The V and J ends lost 1 base and 7 bases, in that order; junction bases with no gene match: 5. The CDR3 here is CASSYLGTGSQPQHF. The CDR3 DNA is TGTGCCAGCAGTTACTTGGGGACAGGGTCCCAGCCCCAGCATTTT.